Listed here is a single T cell receptor beta chain. Its binding antigen is unknown. No much larger clonotype is one base removed from it; base qualities were not supplied. The data were obtained in a study of relationships among human T cell subsets (dated 2010 in TCRdb). About the study as a whole: The study sequenced eight distinct T cell populations from blood: pan T, CD8 cytotoxic, regulatory, Th1, Th2, naive plus transitional, activated and memory cells.

The library was made by multiplex PCR. Sequencing instrument: 454 GS FLX. TCR alpha and beta CDR3 regions were amplified from mRNA by semiquantitative ARM-PCR. ARM-PCR used tagged nested gene-specific primers, after which communal superprimers carried out exponential amplification. Nested primers were removed by exonuclease before the second amplification round on first-round PCR products. The amplicons were sequenced on the 454 platform, which can rapidly sequence millions of DNA fragments without cloning bias. A read counted as effective if the read could be mapped to both V and J germline segments. The authors processed their data as follows. IRmap was used to assign reads to germline V, D and J segments, and IRmap relies on pyromap, a Smith-Waterman modification adapted to 454 sequencing errors. To filter D-beta assignments, cutoffs were set at the 99th percentile of the alignment scores obtained from simulated random sequences. CDR3 was defined as the amino acids between the conserved V-segment Y[YFLI]C motif and the J-segment [FW]GXGT motif. A compound Poisson process model, previously applied to large-scale EST data, was used to estimate repertoire diversity. A procedure for detecting cross-contamination was used to argue that sample contamination was not the source of the shared CDR3s. The public reads were reanalyzed by TCRdb: fastp trimming at Q25, MiXCR alignment, in-frame beta chains only. When rows share a CDR3 protein, they turn into one entry using the most common DNA and genes. It is TCRdb's table, rather than the study itself, that gives the V and J calls and clone size. The sample includes some 5,400 distinct CDR3 sequences, with approximately 70% observed a single time. The leading ten clones occupy 57% of the sample.

The CDR3 runs 16 residues from the cysteine to the phenylalanine. CDR3 DNA is the only sequence kept; it has 48 bases, read in frame from the first base. The junction carries 17 bases between V and J, which are trimmed by 5 bases and 3 bases respectively. CDR1 PRHDT and CDR2 FYEKMQ were looked up in the germline V gene (reference sequence). Findings and caveats that apply to the study as a whole: Over 50% of CD8+ cytotoxic sequences belonged to clones with over 100 reads, whereas regulatory and Th2 subsets showed few such clones. The bead-based sorting was unable to rule out the presence of a CD4+CD8+ double-positive population. Substantial CDR3 sharing among Th1, Th2 and regulatory T cells was interpreted as suggesting stochastic cell fate choices. V, D and J usage, CDR3 length and N-nucleotide additions showed no statistically significant differences among the seven subsets.

To isolate CD8+ cytotoxic T cells, anti-CD4 multisort beads were first used for negative selection, and anti-CD8 beads were then used for positive selection. To isolate the T cell subsets, Miltenyi superparamagnetic beads coated with subset-specific monoclonal antibodies were used. Peripheral blood was used as the source from which all T cell populations were isolated. Ficoll separation of whole blood yielded mononuclear cells, and anti-CD14 microbeads were then used to deplete the monocytes. Isolated cell populations were immediately resuspended in RNAprotect reagent. The sequence was collected from a middle-aged man in good health. Sequencing was done on a sample of CD8+ T cells sorted from blood. The chain couples TRBV13 to TRBJ2-1; the D call is possibly TRBD1 or TRBD2, each sharing 6 bases. The CDR3 region reads CASSPRGGGIYNEQFF. The bases read TGTGCCAGCAGCCCCCGTGGAGGGGGAATCTACAATGAGCAGTTCTTC.